This paragraph covers one T cell receptor beta chain sequence. Its antigen has not been determined. The junction does not match germline at one end; this may be a read error. The entry originates in a study of cytomegalovirus exposure and HLA in healthy donors (dated 2017 in TCRdb). With regard to the full study: According to an earlier analysis of 550 to 700 of the donors, about 180 million T cells yielded 117 million unique TCR beta sequences and 276 Gb of sequence data. To predict cytomegalovirus infection status, the study combined high-throughput TCR immunosequencing, statistical association of individual TCRs with disease status, and machine learning. Approximately 300 gigabases of sequencing data and roughly 81 million unique TCR sequences made up an early release that covered approximately 650 HLA-typed donors. A separate validation cohort of 100 to 150 different subjects was used in addition to the roughly 700-subject first cohort. A later analysis re-analyzed previously published TCR beta repertoires from several hundred donors and added high-resolution HLA genotyping to study TCR occurrence patterns. The later analysis used no new phenotypic data to find candidate immune exposures, relying instead on TCR beta sequences and their occurrence across donors. The number of donors typed differed by locus, with about 629-630 for A, B, C, DRB1 and DQB1, around 500 for DQA1, approximately 580 for DPA1, and some 440 for DPB1. Among the roughly 380 genotyped donors, 81% belonged to the genetic ancestry cluster associated with self-reported Caucasian donors. Several DR-DQ haplotypes were treated as single units for association and clustering because of strong linkage in the cohort. Donor age, sex, ethnicity and CMV serostatus were compiled alongside the repertoire data. Among about 390 genotyped donors of the cohort, an average of roughly 240,000 unique TCR beta nucleotide sequences were sequenced per donor, roughly 18% of them non-productive. The study was designed to test whether signatures of past pathogen exposure could be identified by cataloging public T cell receptors. A later genetic analysis used genome-wide SNP genotypes for about three fifths of the roughly 700 donors, treating that subset as a discovery cohort. Using immunosequencing, the study profiled T cell repertoires from some 670 subjects and related those repertoires to cytomegalovirus serostatus. An earlier analysis of 500 to 750 of the donors applied high-throughput TCR beta sequencing to assess whether each TCR beta V gene segment acted as functional or pseudogenic. Class I and class II HLA loci were covered by the typing at four-digit resolution. Every discovery cohort repertoire had been produced on one sequencing platform.

Overall study outcomes, separate from this receptor: In a later genetic analysis, fewer N-insertions in productive TCRs were reported among donors in an Asian-associated ancestry cluster than the roughly 700-donor mean. A cluster of highly shared sequence variants was judged likely to be a technical artifact of the sequencing pipeline. The cohort was sequenced for TCR beta chains only, and without alpha or paired-chain data the features that could be detected were limited. Because HLA typing was unavailable for some donors at each locus, only the typed subset was used in association tests. According to a later analysis, parvovirus B19, influenza, CMV and Epstein-Barr virus appeared linked to several top co-occurrence clusters. Immune exposure information for the cohort was limited to CMV serostatus. A later analysis associated around 16,000 TCR beta sequences with specific HLA alleles at a false discovery rate of 0.05. The presence/absence analyses assumed that sequencing depth was roughly uniform across donors, and that assumption may not be true. Because counts were too low, some 16 rarely observed V segments, including chromosome 9 orphons, were excluded from the earlier analysis of under 650 of the donors. In a later genetic analysis, a missense DCLRE1C variant was associated with V-gene and J-gene trimming of TCR beta chains, and the association was replicated in an independent cohort. In both the original and validation cohorts, the classifier was reported to diagnose cytomegalovirus status with high specificity and sensitivity. Linkage disequilibrium might explain the correlated functional status among segregating V segments, but an unknown experimental factor could not be ruled out. The authors suggested that the approach could potentially be generalized to other disease states and immunological phenotypes. In the study, 150 to 200 TCR beta chains were listed as associated with cytomegalovirus. Across donors, most TCR sequences were observed very rarely, whereas some public TCRs were present in many individuals. In a later analysis, the rate of TCR association differed among HLA loci, with DRB1 alleles having the most associated TCRs and HLA-C alleles having the fewest. In a later analysis, HLA-associated TCR beta chains showed more clonal expansion and lower generation probabilities than non-associated chains that were equally common. In an earlier analysis of about 550 of the donors, most TCR beta V segments were observed in productive rearrangements about 87% or about 30% of the time, broadly matching IMGT annotations. Some IMGT-functional V segments, including TRBV6-2 and TRBV6-3, could not be told apart with the 87-base-pair reads, so those segments were excluded. According to a later analysis, most CMV-associated TCR beta chains appeared to be HLA-restricted, and the HLA associations seemed to be driven largely by CMV exposure. Assigning TCR associations to individual alleles was difficult when HLA alleles, especially DR and DQ, strongly co-occurred. A further reported finding was that TCR beta sequences accurately predicted the HLA-A and HLA-B alleles for most subjects in the first cohort. Three of the identified cytomegalovirus-associated TCR beta chains were confirmed in vitro to be specific for cytomegalovirus antigens.

Preparation of the library involved the immunoSEQ multiplex PCR assay. The multiplex PCR relied on a mix of 60 forward primers for TCR Vbeta segments and 13 reverse primers for TCR Jbeta segments. The CDR3 region of rearranged TCR beta genes was amplified from genomic DNA with a multiplex PCR assay. The amplified TCR beta libraries were sequenced on the Illumina HiSeq System as 87-base-pair reads. For the original study's pipeline: Across the 500 to 750 repertoires, a later analysis counted 80 million or so unique TCR beta chains, approximately 10 million of which were shared by at least two donors. To remove PCR and sequencing errors, raw reads were error-corrected and collapsed into unique sequences using a nearest-neighbor algorithm that merged closely related sequences. Alignment of CDR3 sequences to IMGT reference sequences was used to assign V, D and J gene segments. For a sequence to be retained, at least a six-nucleotide match to both a V gene segment and a J gene segment was required. Rearrangements were classified as productive when the CDR3 lacked stop codons and remained in frame with V and J, and all other rearrangements were classified as non-productive. Following IMGT convention, CDR3 was defined as the stretch from the second conserved V-encoded cysteine to the conserved J-encoded phenylalanine. Sequences without an unambiguous match to a single V gene segment were excluded from the earlier analysis of about 640 of the donors. In an earlier analysis of 450 to 750 of the donors, a V segment was called functional when productive rearrangements were above 56.7%, and segregating when the standard deviation between donors exceeded 5%. A statistical classification framework was built for diagnosing cytomegalovirus status from the catalog of TCR beta chain sequences. In a later analysis, TCR nucleotide sequences were compared against IMGT/GENE-DB human TR gene sequences so that V and J genes could be assigned. The TCRdist pipeline was used in a later analysis to assign CDR3 sequences and most-parsimonious VDJ recombination scenarios. In a later analysis, each TCR beta chain was defined by its CDR3 amino acid sequence together with its V-gene family, and reads without a unique V-gene family were excluded. As a way to deal with suspected cross-contamination and a sequencing artifact, a later analysis dropped 592 nucleotide sequences that were highly shared and had low generation probability. In a later analysis, a clonal expansion index for each public chain was calculated from normalized within-repertoire ranks of inferred template counts. In a later analysis, generation probabilities were computed with a VDJ recombination model fitted to out-of-frame rearrangements, and the resulting probabilities were checked against IGoR. In a later analysis, TCR-TCR, TCR-HLA and TCR-CMV co-occurrence was scored with hypergeometric tests, and a repertoire-size bias correction was applied to TCR pairs. To estimate false discovery rates, a later analysis permuted the HLA or CMV assignments 20 times. In a later analysis, co-occurring TCRs were grouped using DBSCAN, with TCRdist sequence similarity added in when clustering inside HLA-allele-positive subsets. For co-occurrence clustering, repertoires with fewer than 30,000 or more than 120,000 public chains were excluded, along with several repertoires with anomalous nucleotide sharing. The immuneACCESS repertoire file appears here via TCRdb, limited to in-frame rearrangements. These files lack a portion of the clones; in checked studies, under half of the deficit traces to unresolved V genes, and the cause of the others is not known. The V and J calls and clone size were taken over from that table, and D and trimming were inferred from the DNA. Here the sample has some 150,000 clones; more than 75% occur a single time. The top ten clones comprise 1.4% to 1.5% of the sample.

The germline V gene encodes CDR1 SEHNR and CDR2 FQNEAQ (reference sequence). The CDR3 measures 12 amino acids from cysteine to phenylalanine. Just CDR3 DNA is preserved here, 36 bases in frame from base 1. In total, roughly 670 healthy bone marrow donors made up the cohort. At the time of sampling, all cohort members were nominally healthy, though unrecorded immune exposures were likely present. The donor tested CMV seronegative, placing the donor among the 350 to 400 seronegative members of the cohort. Each donor provided a peripheral blood sample, and peripheral blood mononuclear cells were used for TCR beta sequencing. The Qiagen DNeasy Blood Extraction Kit was used to extract genomic DNA from the blood cell samples.

Sequencing used PBMCs. The chain employs TRBV7-9 and TRBJ1-1; TRBD1 aligns with 9 central bases. The sequence derives from a male donor in good health and CMV-seronegative. The CDR3 region reads CASSERDRAGKF. The nucleotide sequence is TGTGCCAGCAGCGAAAGGGACAGGGCGGGAAAATTT.